This T cell receptor (beta chain) originates from a study of shared clonotypes between healthy human individuals. Study-level background: Researchers drew samples from a couple of women and a few men aged 18 to 49. Findings and caveats of the study: How much donors shared clonotypes was expected to be affected by sequencing depth.

V shed 5 bases, J shed 8 bases, and the junction held 8 bases outside the gene matches. Germline assignment: CDR1 LNHDA and CDR2 SQIVND (reference sequence). The CDR3 is made up of 15 amino acids. Sequencing on ten immunoSEQ deep assay plates was performed for unsorted PBMC DNA. Produced via immunoSEQ multiplex PCR; TCRdb's table is partial and in-frame only. The top ten hold approximately 13% of the sample, which has about 510,000 clones, less than 85% seen once. Turning to this clone: No antigen is known for it.

The donors were all Caucasian adults (living in Nashville, Tennessee). The TCR was taken from a woman in her 40s in good health. Some clones in this sample may be carry-over from other donors' samples. The sample comprised PBMCs. J is TRBJ2-3 and V is TRBV19; TRBD2 matches at 12 bases. This CDR3 reads CASSGRLAGAGTQYF. Here the CDR3 DNA reads TGTGCCAGTAGTGGTAGACTAGCGGGAGCTGGTACGCAGTATTTT.